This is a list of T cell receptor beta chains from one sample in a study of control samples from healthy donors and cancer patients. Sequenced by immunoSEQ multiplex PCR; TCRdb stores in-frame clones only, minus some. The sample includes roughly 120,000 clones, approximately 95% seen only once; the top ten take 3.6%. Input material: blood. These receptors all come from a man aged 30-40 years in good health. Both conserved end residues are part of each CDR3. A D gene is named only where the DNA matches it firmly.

CDR3aa: CASSLDRIYNSPLHF; CDR3nt: TGTGCCAGCAGCTTAGATCGAATCTATAATTCACCCCTCCACTTT; j_gene: TRBJ1-6; len: 15; d_gene: NA; v_gene: TRBV11-2
CDR3aa: CASSLAYQNEKLFF; CDR3nt: TGTGCCAGCAGCTTGGCGTATCAGAATGAAAAACTGTTTTTT; j_gene: TRBJ1-4; len: 14; d_gene: NA; v_gene: TRBV5-5
CDR3aa: CAWSLTWTSGGARSYNEQFF; CDR3nt: TGTGCCTGGAGTCTAACTTGGACTAGCGGGGGGGCTCGGTCCTACAATGAGCAGTTCTTC; j_gene: TRBJ2-1; len: 20; d_gene: TRBD2; v_gene: TRBV30
CDR3aa: CSVVVTNTGELFF; CDR3nt: TGCAGCGTTGTGGTAACGAACACCGGGGAGCTGTTTTTT; j_gene: TRBJ2-2; len: 13; d_gene: NA; v_gene: TRBV29-1
CDR3aa: CASSFWPSNQPQHF; CDR3nt: TGTGCCAGCAGTTTCTGGCCAAGCAATCAGCCCCAGCATTTT; j_gene: TRBJ1-5; len: 14; d_gene: NA; v_gene: TRBV27
CDR3aa: CASSRKGTGGYEQYF; CDR3nt: TGTGCCAGCAGCCGAAAGGGTACGGGAGGATACGAGCAGTACTTC; j_gene: TRBJ2-7; len: 15; d_gene: TRBD2; v_gene: TRBV9
CDR3aa: CASRKGLPSYNEQFF; CDR3nt: TGTGCCAGCAGAAAGGGCCTGCCCTCCTACAATGAGCAGTTCTTC; j_gene: TRBJ2-1; len: 15; d_gene: NA; v_gene: TRBV5-4
CDR3aa: CATSDFKDLRSYNEQFF; CDR3nt: TGTGCCACCAGTGATTTTAAAGATCTAAGATCCTACAATGAGCAGTTCTTC; j_gene: TRBJ2-1; len: 17; d_gene: NA; v_gene: TRBV24-1
CDR3aa: CASSIDRGGAFTDTQYF; CDR3nt: TGTGCCAGTAGTATAGATAGGGGGGGGGCCTTCACAGATACGCAGTATTTT; j_gene: TRBJ2-3; len: 17; d_gene: NA; v_gene: TRBV19
CDR3aa: CASSLGGGKEKLFF; CDR3nt: TGTGCCAGCAGCCTAGGAGGGGGAAAAGAAAAACTGTTTTTT; j_gene: TRBJ1-4; len: 14; d_gene: NA; v_gene: TRBV7-9
CDR3aa: CASSRGQGGREQYF; CDR3nt: TGTGCCAGTAGTAGGGGACAGGGCGGCCGCGAGCAGTACTTC; j_gene: TRBJ2-7; len: 14; d_gene: TRBD1; v_gene: TRBV19
CDR3aa: CASSRPRTGNTEAFF; CDR3nt: TGCGCCAGCAGCCGGCCTAGGACAGGGAACACTGAAGCTTTCTTT; j_gene: TRBJ1-1; len: 15; d_gene: TRBD1; v_gene: TRBV4-1